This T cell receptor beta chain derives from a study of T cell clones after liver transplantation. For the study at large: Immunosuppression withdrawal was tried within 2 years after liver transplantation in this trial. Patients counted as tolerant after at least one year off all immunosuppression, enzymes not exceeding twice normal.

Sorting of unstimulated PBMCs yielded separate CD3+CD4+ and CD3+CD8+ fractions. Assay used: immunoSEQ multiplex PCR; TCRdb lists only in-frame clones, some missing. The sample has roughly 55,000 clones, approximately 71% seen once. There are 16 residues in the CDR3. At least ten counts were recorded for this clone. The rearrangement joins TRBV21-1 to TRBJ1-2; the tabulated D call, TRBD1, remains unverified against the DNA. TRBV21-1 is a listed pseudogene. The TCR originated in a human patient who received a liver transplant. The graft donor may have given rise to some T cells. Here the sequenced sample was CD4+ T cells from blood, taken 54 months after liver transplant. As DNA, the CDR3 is TGTGCCAGCAGCAAAGCGCTTTACAGTTCAAACTATGGCTACACCTTC. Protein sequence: CASSKALYSSNYGYTF.